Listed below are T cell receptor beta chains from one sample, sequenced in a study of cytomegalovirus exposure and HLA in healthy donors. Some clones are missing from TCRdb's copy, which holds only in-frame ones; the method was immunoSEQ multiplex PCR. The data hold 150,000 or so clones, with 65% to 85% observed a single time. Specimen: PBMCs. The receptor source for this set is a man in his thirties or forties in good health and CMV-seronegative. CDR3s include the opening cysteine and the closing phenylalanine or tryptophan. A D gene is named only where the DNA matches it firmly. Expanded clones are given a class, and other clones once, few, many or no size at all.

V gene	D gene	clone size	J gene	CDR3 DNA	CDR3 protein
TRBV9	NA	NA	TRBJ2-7	TGTGCCAGCAGCGTCCGATCAATAGCGGACGGAGACGAGCAGTACTTC	CASSVRSIADGDEQYF
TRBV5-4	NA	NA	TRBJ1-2	TGTGCCAGCAGCCCAGACAGATGGTATGGCTACACCTTC	CASSPDRWYGYTF
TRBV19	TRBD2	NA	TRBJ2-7	TGTGCCAGTAGCTTTTACGGGACTAGCGGGAACGAGCAGTACTTC	CASSFYGTSGNEQYF
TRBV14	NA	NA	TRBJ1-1	TGTGCCAGCAGCCAAGATGCAGGGAACACTGAAGCTTTCTTT	CASSQDAGNTEAFF
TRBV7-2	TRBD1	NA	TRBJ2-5	TGTGCCAGCAGCCGTGACAGGGGAGGAGAGACCCAGTACTTC	CASSRDRGGETQYF
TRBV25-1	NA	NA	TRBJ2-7	TGTGCCAGCAGTGAAACAGGAAAGGTGCAGTCCTACGAGCAGTACTTC	CASSETGKVQSYEQYF
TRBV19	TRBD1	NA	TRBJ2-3	TGTGCCAGTAGTCCCTCTTGGGGACAGCCTAGCACAGATACGCAGTATTTT	CASSPSWGQPSTDTQYF
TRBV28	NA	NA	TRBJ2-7	TGTGCCAGCAGTTTATTCGGGGGGCTCGAGCAGTACTTC	CASSLFGGLEQYF
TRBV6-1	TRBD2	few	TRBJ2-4	TGTGCCAGCAAAGTAACGGGGGGGAACATTCAGTACTTC	CASKVTGGNIQYF
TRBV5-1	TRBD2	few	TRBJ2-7	TGCGCCAGCAGCTTGGCCGGGGTAGCGGGGGCCGCCGGCGAGCAGTACTTC	CASSLAGVAGAAGEQYF
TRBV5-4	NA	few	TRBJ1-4	TGTGCCAGCAGCTTTTCCCCCCCTCAACTTAATGAAAAACTGTTTTTT	CASSFSPPQLNEKLFF
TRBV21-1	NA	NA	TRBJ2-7	TGTGCCAGCAGCAAACTTAAGGGGGATCTAGTCCACGAGCAGTACTTC	CASSKLKGDLVHEQYF
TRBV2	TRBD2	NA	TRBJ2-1	TGTGCCAGCACCAGCGGGAGGGCCGGGAATGAGCAGTTCTTC	CASTSGRAGNEQFF
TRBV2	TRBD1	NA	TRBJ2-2	TGTGCCAGCAGCGCCGACAGGGACACCGGGGAGCTGTTTTTT	CASSADRDTGELFF
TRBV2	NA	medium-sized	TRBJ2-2	TGTGCCAGCAGTGTTGCTCGGACAATCACCACCGGGGAGCTGTTTTTT	CASSVARTITTGELFF
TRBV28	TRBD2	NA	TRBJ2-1	TGTGCCAGCAGCAAGCGGGAGCCCCGGGAGTTCTTC	CASSKREPREFF
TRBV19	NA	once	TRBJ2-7	TGTGCCAGTAGTATCGGTTCCTACGAGCAGTACTTC	CASSIGSYEQYF
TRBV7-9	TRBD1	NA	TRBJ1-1	TGTGCCAGCAGTCCACCGCGGACAGGAGAGCGTTGGAACACTGAAGCTTTCTTT	CASSPPRTGERWNTEAFF
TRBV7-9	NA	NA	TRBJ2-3	TGTGCCAGCAGCTTAGTCCGGGGGGCGGAAGATACGCAGTATTTT	CASSLVRGAEDTQYF
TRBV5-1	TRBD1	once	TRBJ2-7	TGCGCCAGGGACAGGGCCATTTTTTACGAGCAGTACTTC	CARDRAIFYEQYF
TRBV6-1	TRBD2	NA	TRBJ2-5	TGTGCCAGCAAGTCCCTAGCGGGGGGACAAGAGACCCAGTACTTC	CASKSLAGGQETQYF
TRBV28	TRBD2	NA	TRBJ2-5	TGTGCCAGCAGTCTCGGGACTAGCGGGAGTGAGACCCAGTACTTC	CASSLGTSGSETQYF
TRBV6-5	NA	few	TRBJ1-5	TGTGCCAGCAGGACAGGTAGCAATCAGCCCCAGCATTTT	CASRTGSNQPQHF
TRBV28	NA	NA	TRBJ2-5	TGTGCCAGCAGCCAAGAACGGAGGGATAAAGAGACCCAGTACTTC	CASSQERRDKETQYF
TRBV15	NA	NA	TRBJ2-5	TGTGCCACCAGCAGGGGGGACTCTGGAGAGACCCAGTACTTC	CATSRGDSGETQYF
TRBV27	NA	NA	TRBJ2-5	TGTGCCAGCAGTTTTTATGGTCGGGAGACGGGAGAGACCCAGTACTTC	CASSFYGRETGETQYF
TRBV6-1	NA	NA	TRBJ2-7	TGTGCCAGCAGGGCCGACAGTCTCGACGAGCAGTACTTC	CASRADSLDEQYF
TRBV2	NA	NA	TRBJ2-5	TGTGCCAGCAGAGGGACTTGGCAAGAGACCCAGTACTTC	CASRGTWQETQYF
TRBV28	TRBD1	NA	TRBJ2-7	TGTGCCAGCAGTCTACACCGGGACAGAACACTCTTCTACGAGCAGTACTTC	CASSLHRDRTLFYEQYF
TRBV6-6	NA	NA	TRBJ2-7	TGTGCCAGCACGGGGGGCCCGGGGGACGAGCAGTACTTC	CASTGGPGDEQYF
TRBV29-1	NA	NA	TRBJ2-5	TGCAGCGGGACCCGGCAGGGCTTTGGGGAGACCCAGTACTTC	CSGTRQGFGETQYF
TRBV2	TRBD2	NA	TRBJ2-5	TGTGCCAGCATGAGGGCTAGCGGGGGCCAAGAGACCCAGTACTTC	CASMRASGGQETQYF
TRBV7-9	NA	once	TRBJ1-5	TGTGCCAGCAGCTTAGAAAGGGAGGGTCAGCCCCAGCATTTT	CASSLEREGQPQHF
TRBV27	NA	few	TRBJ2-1	TGTGCCAGCAGCTCTGACCGACTAGTCCGGGTCAATGAGCAGTTCTTC	CASSSDRLVRVNEQFF
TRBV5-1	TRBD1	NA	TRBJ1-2	TGCGCCAGCAGCTTGGAGGGACAGAGCTATGGCTACACCTTC	CASSLEGQSYGYTF
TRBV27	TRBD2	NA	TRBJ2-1	TGTGCCAGCAGTTTGATGACTAGCGGGAGGAAGTATGAGCAGTTCTTC	CASSLMTSGRKYEQFF
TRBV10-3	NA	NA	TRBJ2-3	TGTGCCATCAGTGAGGGTACGCGCGTAGATACGCAGTATTTT	CAISEGTRVDTQYF
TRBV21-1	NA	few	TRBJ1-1	TGTGCCAGCAGCAAATGTAGATCGACTGAAGCTTTCTTT	CASSKCRSTEAFF
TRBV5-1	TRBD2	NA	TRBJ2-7	TGCGCCAGCAGCCCCCCTCTAGCGGTATCCTACGAGCAGTACTTC	CASSPPLAVSYEQYF
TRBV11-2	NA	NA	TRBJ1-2	TGTGCCAGCAGCTTAGTAGCGGGGGGAGGCTATGGCTACACCTTC	CASSLVAGGGYGYTF
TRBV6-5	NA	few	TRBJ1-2	TGTGCCAGCAGCCGCTTCCGCCAGGGGCTCCATGGCTACACCTTC	CASSRFRQGLHGYTF
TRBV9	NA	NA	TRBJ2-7	TGTGCCAGCAGCGTAGGGGCAGGAAACTCCTACGAGCAGTACTTC	CASSVGAGNSYEQYF
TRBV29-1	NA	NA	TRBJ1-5	TGCAGCGTTGCTTTCAGGGATCAGCCCCAGCATTTT	CSVAFRDQPQHF
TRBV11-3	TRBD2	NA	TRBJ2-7	TGTGCCAGCAGCTTAGATCCTCAGCGGGGGGGGTACGAGCAGTACTTC	CASSLDPQRGGYEQYF
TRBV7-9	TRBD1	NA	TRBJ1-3	TGTGCCAGCAGCTCAGGGACAGGGAGAGGAAACACCATATATTTT	CASSSGTGRGNTIYF
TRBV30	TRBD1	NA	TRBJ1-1	TGTGCCTGGAGTCCCCCCGCAGGGGGCCCGAACACTGAAGCTTTCTTT	CAWSPPAGGPNTEAFF
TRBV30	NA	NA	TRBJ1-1	TGTGCCTGGAGTGTAATGCGGGGAGGTGAAGCTTTCTTT	CAWSVMRGGEAFF
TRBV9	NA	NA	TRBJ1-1	TGTGCCAGCAGCGTAGTTGGGGCCAACACTGAAGCTTTCTTT	CASSVVGANTEAFF
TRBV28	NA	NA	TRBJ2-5	TGTGCCAGCGGCGGACTCTCGGCGCCCGGAGGAGAGACCCAGTACTTC	CASGGLSAPGGETQYF
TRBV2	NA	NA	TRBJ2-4	TGTGCCAGTCGGTCCCCCGTCAAAAACATTCAGTACTTC	CASRSPVKNIQYF
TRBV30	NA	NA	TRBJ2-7	TGTGCCTGCAAAACAGGGTCCTACGAGCAGTACTTC	CACKTGSYEQYF